This T cell receptor (beta chain) was retrieved from a study of cytomegalovirus exposure and HLA in healthy donors. Trimming took 5 bases from V and 7 from J, leaving 9 bases between them. CDR3 length: 11 residues. Germline CDR1 DFQATT, CDR2 SNEGSKA (reference sequence). The PCR made use of 60 Vbeta and 13 Jbeta primers. Produced via immunoSEQ multiplex PCR; TCRdb's table is partial and in-frame only. The sample contains 110,000 or so clones, under 70% of which appear only once. The V gene is TRBV20-1, the J gene TRBJ1-5; D not certain. The sequence came from a young man in good health and CMV-seropositive. Sequenced sample: PBMCs. The CDR3 DNA reads TGCAGTGCTCCCTCCGGGCAGCCCCAGCATTTT. Protein: CSAPSGQPQHF.